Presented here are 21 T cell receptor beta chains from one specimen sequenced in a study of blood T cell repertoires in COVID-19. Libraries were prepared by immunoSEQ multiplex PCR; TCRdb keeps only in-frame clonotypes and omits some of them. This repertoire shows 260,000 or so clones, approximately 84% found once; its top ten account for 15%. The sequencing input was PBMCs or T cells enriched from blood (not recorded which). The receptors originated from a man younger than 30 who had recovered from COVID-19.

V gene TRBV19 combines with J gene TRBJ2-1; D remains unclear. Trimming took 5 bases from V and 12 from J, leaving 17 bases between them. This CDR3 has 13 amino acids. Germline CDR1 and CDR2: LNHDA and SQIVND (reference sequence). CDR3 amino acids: CASSPRWKYGQFF. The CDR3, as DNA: TGTGCCAGTAGTCCTAGGTGGAAATATGGGCAGTTCTTC.

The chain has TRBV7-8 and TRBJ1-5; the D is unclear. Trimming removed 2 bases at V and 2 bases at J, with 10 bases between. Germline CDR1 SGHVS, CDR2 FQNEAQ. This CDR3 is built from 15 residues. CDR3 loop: CASSLRRFGNQPQHF. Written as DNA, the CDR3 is TGTGCCAGCAGCTTACGCAGGTTTGGCAATCAGCCCCAGCATTTT.

The DNA for the CDR3 is TGTGCCAGCAGCTGGGAGGATACCCACCGCGAGCAGTACTTC. It codes for CASSWEDTHREQYF. The chain has TRBV5-4 and TRBJ2-7; weak D call: TRBD2 (6 bases). Deletions cut 3 bases from V and 6 bases from J, with 16 bases between. The V gene's germline CDR1 is SGHNT and CDR2 YYREEE (reference sequence). CDR3 length equals 14 residues.

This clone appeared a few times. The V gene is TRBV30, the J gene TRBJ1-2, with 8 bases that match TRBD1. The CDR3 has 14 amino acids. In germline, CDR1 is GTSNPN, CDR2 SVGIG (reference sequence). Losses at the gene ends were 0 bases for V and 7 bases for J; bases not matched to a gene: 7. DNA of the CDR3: TGTGCCTGGAGTGTACAGGGGGGTAGTGGTGGCTACACCTTC. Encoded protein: CAWSVQGGSGGYTF.

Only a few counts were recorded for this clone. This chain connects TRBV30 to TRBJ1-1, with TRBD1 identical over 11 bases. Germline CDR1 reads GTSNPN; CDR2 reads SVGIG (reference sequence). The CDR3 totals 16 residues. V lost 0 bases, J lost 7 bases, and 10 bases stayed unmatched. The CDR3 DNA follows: TGTGCCTGGAGTGTAGACTGGGGACAGGGGGTTGTTGAAGCTTTCTTT. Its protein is CAWSVDWGQGVVEAFF.

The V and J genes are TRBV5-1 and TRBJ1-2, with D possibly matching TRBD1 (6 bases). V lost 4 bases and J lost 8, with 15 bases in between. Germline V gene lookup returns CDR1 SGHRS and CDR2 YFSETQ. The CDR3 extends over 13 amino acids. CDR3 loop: CASSPDSTGGYTF. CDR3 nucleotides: TGCGCCAGCAGCCCCGACTCTACAGGGGGCTACACCTTC.

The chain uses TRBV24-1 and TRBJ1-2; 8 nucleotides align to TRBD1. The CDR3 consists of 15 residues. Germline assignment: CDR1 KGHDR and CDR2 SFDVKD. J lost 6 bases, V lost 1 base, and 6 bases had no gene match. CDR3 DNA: TGTGCCACCAGTGATTTACGGACAGGGAGGGATGGCTACACCTTC. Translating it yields CATSDLRTGRDGYTF.

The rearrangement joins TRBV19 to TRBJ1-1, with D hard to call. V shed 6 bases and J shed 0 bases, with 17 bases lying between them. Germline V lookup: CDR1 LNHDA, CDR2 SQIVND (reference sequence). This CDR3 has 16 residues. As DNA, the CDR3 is TGTGCCAGTAGATATAATCCAAACGGGTTGAACACTGAAGCTTTCTTT. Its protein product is CASRYNPNGLNTEAFF.

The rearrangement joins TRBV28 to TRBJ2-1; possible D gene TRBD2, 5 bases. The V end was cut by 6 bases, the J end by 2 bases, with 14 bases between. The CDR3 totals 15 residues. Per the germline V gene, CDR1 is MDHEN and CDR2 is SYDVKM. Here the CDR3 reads CASSLGGPTYNEQFF. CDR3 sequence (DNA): TGTGCCAGCAGCCTCGGCGGGCCGACCTACAATGAGCAGTTCTTC.

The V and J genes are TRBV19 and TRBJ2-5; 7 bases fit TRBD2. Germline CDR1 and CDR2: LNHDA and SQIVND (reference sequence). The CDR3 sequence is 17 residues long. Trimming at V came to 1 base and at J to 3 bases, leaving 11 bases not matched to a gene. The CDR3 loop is CASSIGGPGREEETQYF. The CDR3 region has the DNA TGTGCCAGTAGTATAGGGGGACCGGGACGGGAGGAAGAGACCCAGTACTTC. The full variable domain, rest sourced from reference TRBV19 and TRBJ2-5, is DGGITQSPKYLFRKEGQNVTLSCEQNLNHDAMYWYRQDPGQGLRLIYYSQIVNDFQKGDIAEGYSVSREKKESFPLTVTSAQKNPTAFYLCASSIGGPGREEETQYFGPGTRLLVL.

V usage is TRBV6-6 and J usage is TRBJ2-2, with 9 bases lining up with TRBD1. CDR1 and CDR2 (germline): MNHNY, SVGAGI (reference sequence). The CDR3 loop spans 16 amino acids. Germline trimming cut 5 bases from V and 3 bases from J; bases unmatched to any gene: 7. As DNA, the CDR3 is TGTGCCAGCAGTCGAGGGACAGGGATTCACACCGGGGAGCTGTTTTTT. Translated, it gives CASSRGTGIHTGELFF.

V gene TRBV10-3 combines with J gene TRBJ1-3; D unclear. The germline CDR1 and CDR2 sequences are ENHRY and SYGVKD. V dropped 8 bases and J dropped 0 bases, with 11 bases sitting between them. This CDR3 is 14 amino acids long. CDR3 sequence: CAIGEVSSGNTIYF. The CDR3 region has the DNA TGTGCCATCGGGGAGGTCAGCTCTGGAAACACCATATATTTT.

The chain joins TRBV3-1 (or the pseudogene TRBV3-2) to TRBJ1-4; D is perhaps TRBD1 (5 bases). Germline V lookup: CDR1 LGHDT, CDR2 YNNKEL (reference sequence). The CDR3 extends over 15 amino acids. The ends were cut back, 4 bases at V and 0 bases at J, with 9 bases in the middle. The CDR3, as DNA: TGTGCCAGCAGCCTTAGGGGCGCAACTAATGAAAAACTGTTTTTT. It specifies CASSLRGATNEKLFF.

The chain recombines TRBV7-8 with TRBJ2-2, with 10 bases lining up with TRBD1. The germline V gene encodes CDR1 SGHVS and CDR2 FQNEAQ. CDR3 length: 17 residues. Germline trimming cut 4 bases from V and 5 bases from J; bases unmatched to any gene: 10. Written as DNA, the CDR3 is TGTGCCAGCAGCTACCGGGACAGGGGTTGGGAAACCGGGGAGCTGTTTTTT. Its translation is CASSYRDRGWETGELFF.

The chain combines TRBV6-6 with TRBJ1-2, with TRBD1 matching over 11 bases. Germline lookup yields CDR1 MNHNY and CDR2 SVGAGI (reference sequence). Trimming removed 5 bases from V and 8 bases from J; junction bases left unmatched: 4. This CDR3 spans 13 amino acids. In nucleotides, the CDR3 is TGTGCCAGCAGTGGACAGGGGGCTCGGGGCTACACCTTC. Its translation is CASSGQGARGYTF.

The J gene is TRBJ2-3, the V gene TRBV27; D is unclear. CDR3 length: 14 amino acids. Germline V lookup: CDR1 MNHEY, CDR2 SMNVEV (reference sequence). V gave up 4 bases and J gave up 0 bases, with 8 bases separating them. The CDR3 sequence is CASSSGQSTDTQYF. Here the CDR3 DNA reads TGTGCCAGCAGTTCAGGCCAGAGCACAGATACGCAGTATTTT.

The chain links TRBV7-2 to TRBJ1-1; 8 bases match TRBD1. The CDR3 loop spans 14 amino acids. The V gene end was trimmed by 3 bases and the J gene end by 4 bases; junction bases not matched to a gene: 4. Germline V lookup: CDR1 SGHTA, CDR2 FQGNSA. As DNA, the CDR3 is TGTGCCAGCAGCTTCCAGGGGGCGCGCACTGAAGCTTTCTTT. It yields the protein CASSFQGARTEAFF.

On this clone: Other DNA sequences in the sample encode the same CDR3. Here the CDR3 DNA reads TGTGCCAGCAGTTACTCCAGGACAGGAGATTCACCCCTCCACTTT. It encodes CASSYSRTGDSPLHF. The chain uses TRBV6-5 and TRBJ1-6; TRBD1 aligns across 7 bases. The germline V gene encodes CDR1 MNHEY and CDR2 SVGAGI. Unmatched junction bases numbered 4, after V lost 0 bases and J lost 8 bases. The CDR3 has 15 amino acids.

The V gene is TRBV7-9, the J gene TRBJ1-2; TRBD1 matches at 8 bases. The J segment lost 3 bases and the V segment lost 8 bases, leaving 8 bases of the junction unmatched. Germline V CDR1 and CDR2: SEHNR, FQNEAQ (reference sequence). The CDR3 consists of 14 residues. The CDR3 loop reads CASEIRGQDYGYTF. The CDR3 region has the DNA TGTGCCAGCGAAATCAGGGGGCAGGACTATGGCTACACCTTC.

The CDR3 DNA sequence: TGTGCCAGCAGCTTAGTAGCAGTTTCCACAGATACGCAGTATTTT. Translation: CASSLVAVSTDTQYF. V usage is TRBV7-2 and J usage is TRBJ2-3; no firm D call. CDR1 SGHTA and CDR2 FQGNSA come from the germline V gene. V lost 1 base and J 2 bases, leaving 10 bases between the germline ends. The CDR3 is 15 residues long.

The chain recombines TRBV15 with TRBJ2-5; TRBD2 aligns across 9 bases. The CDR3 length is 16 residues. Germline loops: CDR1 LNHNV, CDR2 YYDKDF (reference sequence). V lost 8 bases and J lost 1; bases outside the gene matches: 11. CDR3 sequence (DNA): TGTGCCACCTCTCGTAGGCGGGGGGGGTCCCAAGAGACCCAGTACTTC. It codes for CATSRRRGGSQETQYF.